A single sample gave rise to the 30 T cell receptor beta chains below, sequenced in a study of T cell responses to AZD1222 COVID-19 vaccine (dated by TCRdb to the early 2020s). Explained via the paper, the time point label denotes: baseline before first vaccination. The protocol used for the library was the immunoSEQ multiplex PCR assay. Not all clones reach the TCRdb copy of this immuneACCESS table, which keeps in-frame sequences only. Checked studies attribute under half of the gap to unresolved V genes and leave the rest unexplained. This sample is represented by about 67,000 clones; roughly 84% of them were singletons. 20% to 25% of the sample lies in the top ten. Sequences were derived from peripheral blood, sampled on day 0 of AZD1222 vaccination. The receptors were gathered from an adult in good health.

The chain is built from TRBV5-6 and TRBJ1-2; TRBD1 is a possible D gene (5 bases). Per germline, CDR1 SGHDT and CDR2 YYEEEE. The CDR3 covers 15 residues. The V end was cut by 0 bases, the J end by 7 bases, with 16 bases between. The CDR3 DNA sequence: TGTGCCAGCAGCTTGGCAGTCCAGGGTGGAGGTGGCTACACCTTC. This codes for CASSLAVQGGGGYTF.

This clone appeared a few times. This CDR3 is also generated by other DNA sequences in the sample. This chain uses TRBV9 with TRBJ2-7; 9 nucleotides agree with TRBD1. This CDR3 is 13 amino acids long. Germline values: CDR1 SGDLS, CDR2 YYNGEE. Trimming cost V 3 bases and J 4 bases; bases outside gene matches: 2. Here the CDR3 DNA reads TGTGCCAGCAGCGCACAGGGGGCTTACGAGCAGTACTTC. Translation: CASSAQGAYEQYF.

This rearrangement joins TRBV18 to TRBJ1-5, with D unresolved. Looked up from germline, CDR1 is KGHSH and CDR2 is LQKENI. Trimming took 10 bases from V and 2 from J, leaving 9 bases between them. The CDR3 runs 12 residues. The CDR3 coding sequence is TGTGCCACCTCGGACGGCAATCAGCCCCAGCATTTT. Protein product: CATSDGNQPQHF. Supplemented by reference TRBV18 and TRBJ1-5, the full variable domain reads NAGVMQNPRHLVRRRGQEARLRCSPMKGHSHVYWYRQLPEEGLKFMVYLQKENIIDESGMPKERFSAEFPKEGPSILRIQQVVRGDSAAYFCATSDGNQPQHFGDGTRLSIL.

The chain recombines TRBV24-1 with TRBJ2-2; the match to TRBD2 covers 8 bases. The V gene end was trimmed by 3 bases and the J gene end by 7 bases; junction bases not matched to a gene: 9. Germline values: CDR1 KGHDR, CDR2 SFDVKD. The CDR3 runs 16 residues. The CDR3 DNA reads as TGTGCCACCAGTGATGTGGCCAGCGGGAGTGGCGGGGAGCTGTTTTTT. It is translated as CATSDVASGSGGELFF.

The chain recombines TRBV11-2 with TRBJ2-1; TRBD2 matches at 7 bases. V lost 4 bases, J lost 4 bases, and 4 bases stayed unmatched. Germline V lookup: CDR1 SGHAT, CDR2 FQNNGV. This CDR3 contains 14 residues. Here the CDR3 DNA reads TGTGCCAGCAGCTCACTAGCGCAGTACAATGAGCAGTTCTTC. This encodes CASSSLAQYNEQFF.

This sequence joins TRBV7-8 and TRBJ2-7; the D gene is possibly TRBD2 (6 bases). Looked up from germline, CDR1 is SGHVS and CDR2 is FQNEAQ. There are 13 residues in the CDR3. Trimming took off 5 bases at V and 4 bases at J, with 12 bases between the two ends. The CDR3 region has the DNA TGTGCCAGCAGCGCGGGATATCCGTACGAGCAGTACTTC. Encoded protein: CASSAGYPYEQYF.

In its sample, this clone was seen once. The V and J genes are TRBV7-6 and TRBJ1-1; the D is unclear. Between the trimmed V and J ends, which lost 5 bases and 8 bases, there was a span of 15 bases. CDR1 SGHVS and CDR2 FNYEAQ come from the germline V gene. This CDR3 is 13 amino acids long. The CDR3 coding sequence is TGTGCCAGCAGCCCCTGGCCGGGCTCGGAAGCTTTCTTT. Translated, it gives CASSPWPGSEAFF.

This sequence joins TRBV21-1 and TRBJ2-7; the listed D gene, TRBD1, was not tested against the DNA. TRBV21-1 is annotated as a pseudogene. The CDR3 has 16 amino acids. The CDR3 coding sequence is TGTGCCAGCAGCAAATTCCAGAACGAATACTCCTACGAGCAGTACTTC. It encodes CASSKFQNEYSYEQYF.

V usage is TRBV28 and J usage is TRBJ2-1; 10 bases fit TRBD2. V gave up 0 bases and J gave up 8 bases; unmatched junction bases: 16. CDR1 is MDHEN and CDR2 is SYDVKM in the germline V gene. This CDR3 has 19 amino acids. The CDR3 protein is CASSLWGRAGGPRSYEQFF. CDR3 coding DNA: TGTGCCAGCAGTTTATGGGGCCGAGCGGGAGGGCCGAGGTCCTATGAGCAGTTCTTC. Full variable domain (missing parts from reference TRBV28 and TRBJ2-1): DVKVTQSSRYLVKRTGEKVFLECVQDMDHENMFWYRQDPGLGLRLIYFSYDVKMKEKGDIPEGYSVSREKKERFSLILESASTNQTSMYLCASSLWGRAGGPRSYEQFFGPGTRLTVL.

The gene calls are TRBV7-2 and TRBJ2-3; 11 bases are shared with TRBD2. The CDR3 is made up of 16 amino acids. V lost 4 bases to trimming and J lost 2 bases; unmatched junction nucleotides: 5. In germline, CDR1 is SGHTA, CDR2 FQGNSA. CDR3 in DNA: TGTGCCAGCAGCTCCTTAGCGGGGGGGTCCACAGATACGCAGTATTTT. It translates to CASSSLAGGSTDTQYF.

Worth noting for this clone: One junction end disagrees with the germline gene, perhaps due to a read error. V and J are TRBV13 and TRBJ1-2; a possible D gene is TRBD1 (5 bases). Germline V gene sequence: CDR1 PRHDT, CDR2 FYEKMQ (reference sequence). The CDR3 extends over 15 amino acids. The CDR3 bases are TGTGCCAGCAGCCTAGGACATCTTTCGTCCTATGGCTACACCTTC. It specifies CASSLGHLSSYGYTF.

The rearrangement uses TRBV6-4 and TRBJ1-2; the D is unclear. The germline V gene encodes CDR1 MRHNA and CDR2 SNTAGT. The CDR3 spans 14 residues. Trimming shortened V by 0 bases and J by 7 bases, and 12 bases separated the two germline ends. The DNA for the CDR3 is TGTGCCAGCAGTGACTCGCATAAAGGCAGTGGCTACACCTTC. Translation: CASSDSHKGSGYTF.

This sequence joins TRBV29-1 and TRBJ1-2, with a tentative D call TRBD1 (6 bases). V gave up 2 bases and J gave up 0 bases, with 16 bases separating them. CDR1 is SQVTM, CDR2 ANQGSEA, per germline. This CDR3 has 16 amino acids. CDR3 in amino acids: CSVETVWGAPNYGYTF. The CDR3 DNA follows: TGCAGCGTTGAAACCGTATGGGGGGCGCCTAACTATGGCTACACCTTC.

The rearrangement links TRBV6-1 to TRBJ1-2; tentative D call: TRBD1 (5 bases). The CDR3 contains 16 residues. CDR1 and CDR2 (germline): MNHNS, SASEGT. V shed 2 bases and J shed 3 bases, with 16 bases lying between them. The CDR3 DNA reads as TGTGCCAGCAGTGAATTGTACGGGACCCTTGACTATGGCTACACCTTC. Protein: CASSELYGTLDYGYTF.

This chain links TRBV11-2 with TRBJ1-2; D unresolved. The CDR3 totals 14 residues. Germline V gene lookup returns CDR1 SGHAT and CDR2 FQNNGV. The germline V and J ends were trimmed by 3 bases and 1 base, with 9 bases remaining between them. The chain's CDR3 is CASSLTSDNYGYTF. The DNA for the CDR3 is TGTGCCAGCAGCTTGACCAGTGATAACTATGGCTACACCTTC.

This rearrangement joins TRBV28 to TRBJ1-2; TRBD1 matches at 8 bases. This CDR3 is built from 14 residues. V trimming: 4 bases; J trimming: 3 bases; junction bases outside the gene matches: 4. Germline lookup yields CDR1 MDHEN and CDR2 SYDVKM. This CDR3 is CASSSQGEYYGYTF. The DNA for the CDR3 is TGTGCCAGCAGTTCACAGGGGGAGTACTATGGCTACACCTTC.

The V gene is TRBV5-1, the J gene TRBJ2-3, with D perhaps matching TRBD2 (5 bases). Trimming removed 6 bases from V and 3 bases from J, with 17 bases in between. The germline CDR1 and CDR2 sequences are SGHRS and YFSETQ. The CDR3 is 15 residues long. The CDR3 sequence is CASTEGGHLTDTQYF. The CDR3 nucleotides are TGCGCCAGCACCGAGGGTGGGCACCTAACAGATACGCAGTATTTT.

This chain uses TRBV6-2 or TRBV6-3 with TRBJ1-5; D ambiguous. This CDR3 is 15 amino acids long. Germline-derived CDR1 and CDR2 are MNHEY and SVGEGT. Between the trimmed V and J ends, which lost 4 bases and 4 bases, there was a span of 14 bases. CDR3 coding DNA: TGTGCCAGCAGTTCCCGAAGAGGGCCTAATCAGCCCCAGCATTTT. Its translation is CASSSRRGPNQPQHF.

The chain recombines TRBV7-2 with TRBJ1-5; D is perhaps TRBD1 (5 bases). V was clipped by 1 base and J by 0 bases, with 10 bases between them. Germline assignment: CDR1 SGHTA and CDR2 FQGNSA. The CDR3 has 16 amino acids. The CDR3 region is CASSLVGGDSNQPQHF. In DNA form, the CDR3 reads TGTGCCAGCAGCTTAGTGGGAGGGGATAGCAATCAGCCCCAGCATTTT.

The V and J genes are TRBV5-5 and TRBJ1-3; D is undetermined. The CDR3 is made up of 15 amino acids. The germline V gene encodes CDR1 SGHKS and CDR2 YYEKEE (reference sequence). V lost 5 bases to trimming and J lost 0 bases, with 12 bases between them. The CDR3 protein is CASRLGPASGNTIYF. In DNA form, the CDR3 reads TGTGCCAGCAGGCTTGGGCCAGCCTCTGGAAACACCATATATTTT.

V usage is TRBV6-5 and J usage is TRBJ2-2; weak D call: TRBD2 (6 bases). Trimming stripped 7 bases from V and 2 bases from J, with 14 bases between. CDR3 length: 15 amino acids. Germline V gives CDR1 MNHEY, CDR2 SVGAGI. The CDR3, as DNA: TGTGCCAGCACGCGCGGGGTACTTAACACCGGGGAGCTGTTTTTT. It is translated as CASTRGVLNTGELFF.

The rearrangement uses TRBV7-6 and TRBJ2-7, with 11 bases fitting TRBD2. CDR1 and CDR2 from the germline V gene are SGHVS and FNYEAQ. The CDR3 length is 19 residues. V was clipped by 4 bases and J by 0 bases; unmatched bases: 14. CDR3 loop: CASSYRQRTSGGHSYEQYF. The CDR3 DNA sequence: TGTGCCAGCAGCTACCGACAGCGCACTAGCGGGGGTCACTCCTACGAGCAGTACTTC.

V gene TRBV7-8 combines with J gene TRBJ1-4; no reliable D call. The CDR3 is 15 residues long. V was trimmed by 5 bases and J by 2 bases, leaving 12 bases between them. Germline CDR1 and CDR2: SGHVS and FQNEAQ. The CDR3 DNA follows: TGTGCCAGCAGCCTACGGCCAGCCACTAATGAAAAACTGTTTTTT. Translated, it gives CASSLRPATNEKLFF.

The genes are TRBV28 and TRBJ1-5; D might be TRBD1 (5 bases). V lost 5 bases to trimming and J lost 0 bases, with 8 bases between them. CDR1 MDHEN and CDR2 SYDVKM come from the germline V gene. CDR3 length: 14 amino acids. CDR3 coding DNA: TGTGCCAGCAGTACGACAGTTAGCAATCAGCCCCAGCATTTT. Protein: CASSTTVSNQPQHF.

The rearrangement uses TRBV29-1 and TRBJ1-1; D is unresolved. CDR3 length equals 13 residues. Between the trimmed V and J ends, which lost 6 bases and 0 bases, there was a span of 11 bases. Germline lookup yields CDR1 SQVTM and CDR2 ANQGSEA. The DNA of the CDR3 is TGCAGCGTAACAGTGTCGATGAACACTGAAGCTTTCTTT. This encodes CSVTVSMNTEAFF.

The rearrangement links TRBV10-3 to TRBJ2-1, with D perhaps matching TRBD1 (6 bases). V was cut by 3 bases and J by 7 bases, with 16 bases left in between. The V gene's germline CDR1 is ENHRY and CDR2 SYGVKD. The CDR3 is made up of 15 amino acids. The CDR3 nucleotides read TGTGCCATCAGTGATGTTCCTCCCAGGGGTAATGAGCAGTTCTTC. Protein sequence: CAISDVPPRGNEQFF.

The rearrangement links TRBV7-7 to TRBJ2-7, with a tentative D call TRBD1 (6 bases). CDR3 length: 15 amino acids. Trimming left V 2 bases short and J 3 bases short, with 14 bases between. The germline V gene encodes CDR1 SSHAT and CDR2 FNYEAQ (reference sequence). CDR3 bases: TGTGCCAGCAGCTTACAACAGGGTGGGGGCTACGAGCAGTACTTC. Residues: CASSLQQGGGYEQYF.

This chain connects TRBV28 to TRBJ1-1; the D gene is possibly TRBD1 (5 bases). The CDR3 spans 13 residues. In germline, CDR1 is MDHEN, CDR2 SYDVKM. V was clipped by 8 bases and J by 0 bases, with 10 bases between them. The CDR3 coding sequence is TGTGCCAGCGGGTCGACAGTGAACACTGAAGCTTTCTTT. Translation: CASGSTVNTEAFF.

This clone came up once. This chain uses TRBV18 with TRBJ1-2, with D possibly matching TRBD1 (6 bases). The CDR3 runs to 16 residues. Germline V gives CDR1 KGHSH, CDR2 LQKENI. Trimming cost V 6 bases and J 7 bases, with 24 bases left between them. CDR3 residues: CASSSKRDTLVGGYTF. DNA for the CDR3: TGTGCCAGCTCGTCGAAACGGGACACCTTAGTCGGTGGCTACACCTTC.

The chain combines TRBV6-5 with TRBJ2-7, with TRBD2 identical over 8 bases. This CDR3 contains 15 residues. Germline-derived CDR1 and CDR2 are MNHEY and SVGAGI. The V segment lost 0 bases and the J segment 2 bases; nucleotides outside the gene matches: 3. Here the CDR3 DNA reads TGTGCCAGCAGTTACTCGGGTAGCGGGGCCTACGAGCAGTACTTC. Translated, it gives CASSYSGSGAYEQYF.